These 16 T cell receptor beta chains share one sample of origin, sequenced in a study of OX40 agonist ivuxolimab in advanced cancers. Profiled with immunoSEQ multiplex PCR; TCRdb holds only in-frame clones, not every one. The sample yields some 58,000 clones, 85% seen once. Sequenced here: CD4+ or CD8+ T cells sorted from blood, sampled in a trial of the OX40 agonist ivuxolimab. Every receptor here comes from an adult with an advanced solid tumor such as melanoma, head and neck, liver or kidney cancer.

Note on this clone: Compared with germline, one end of the junction differs, possibly owing to a read error. V and J are TRBV28 and TRBJ2-7, with 10 bases fitting TRBD1. The CDR3 sequence is 16 residues long. The germline gives CDR1 MDHEN, CDR2 SYDVKM. The DNA of the CDR3 is TGTGCCAGCAGTTTTCAAGGACAGGGGGGCTCCAACGAGCAGTACTTC. This sequence encodes CASSFQGQGGSNEQYF.

The chain recombines TRBV30 with TRBJ2-6; a weak D match, TRBD1 (8 bases). CDR3 size: 18 residues. Per germline, CDR1 GTSNPN and CDR2 SVGIG (reference sequence). With 3 bases removed from V and 0 bases from J, the gap between germline ends came to 18 bases. The CDR3 DNA follows: TGTGCCTGGAGCGGGGGGACAGGCGAGAGCTCTGGGGCCAACGTCCTGACTTTC. Translation gives CAWSGGTGESSGANVLTF.

This clone was detected a few times. The rearrangement uses TRBV6-1 and TRBJ1-1; no definite D call. This CDR3 has 12 residues. From germline, CDR1 is MNHNS and CDR2 SASEGT. V lost 2 bases and J lost 8, with 9 bases in between. The CDR3 DNA follows: TGTGCCAGCAGTGAATTTCAGAGAGAAGCTTTCTTT. Its translation: CASSEFQREAFF.

This rearrangement joins TRBV11-3 to TRBJ2-5, with 7 bases identical to TRBD1. Trimming removed 6 bases from V and 5 bases from J; junction bases left unmatched: 9. The CDR3 runs to 14 residues. CDR1 and CDR2 (germline): SGHNT, YENEEA. The CDR3 nucleotides are TGTGCCAGCAGATCTAGACAGGGATATGAGACCCAGTACTTC. This translates into CASRSRQGYETQYF.

This clone showed up just once. The chain carries TRBV14 and TRBJ2-5; D might be TRBD1 (5 bases). The CDR3 covers 15 residues. Looked up from germline, CDR1 is SGHDN and CDR2 is FVKESK. V was cut by 0 bases and J by 3 bases, with 11 bases left in between. The CDR3: CASSQDRAGEETQYF. The DNA for the CDR3 is TGTGCCAGCAGCCAAGACAGGGCAGGAGAAGAGACCCAGTACTTC. The full variable domain, its missing parts supplied by reference TRBV14 and TRBJ2-5, is EAGVTQFPSHSVIEKGQTVTLRCDPISGHDNLYWYRRVMGKEIKFLLHFVKESKQDESGMPNNRFLAERTGGTYSTLKVQPAELEDSGVYFCASSQDRAGEETQYFGPGTRLLVL.

The genes are TRBV18 and TRBJ1-1; D unresolved. The CDR3 runs to 14 residues. V was trimmed by 1 base and J by 1 base, leaving 7 bases between them. Germline CDR1 KGHSH, CDR2 LQKENI. The CDR3 loop is CASSPQKENTEAFF. The DNA for the CDR3 is TGTGCCAGCTCACCACAGAAGGAGAACACTGAAGCTTTCTTT.

This sequence joins TRBV5-6 and TRBJ2-7; TRBD1 matches 8 bases. The V gene end was trimmed by 4 bases and the J gene end by 5 bases; junction bases not matched to a gene: 2. From germline, CDR1 is SGHDT and CDR2 YYEEEE. The CDR3 is 12 residues long. CDR3 DNA sequence: TGTGCCAGCAGCCGGGACAGGCACGAGCAGTACTTC. Translation: CASSRDRHEQYF. Using reference TRBV5-6 and TRBJ2-7 for the parts outside the CDR3, the full variable domain is DAGVTQSPTHLIKTRGQQVTLRCSPKSGHDTVSWYQQALGQGPQFIFQYYEEEERQRGNFPDRFSGHQFPNYSSELNVNALLLGDSALYLCASSRDRHEQYFGPGTRLTVT.

CDR3 sequence: CSVEDDVGRYGYTF. The DNA for the CDR3 is TGCAGCGTTGAAGATGATGTGGGGCGGTATGGCTACACCTTC. The V call is TRBV29-1, the J call TRBJ1-2; possibly TRBD1 for D (5 bases). Germline values: CDR1 SQVTM, CDR2 ANQGSEA. CDR3 length: 14 residues. The V end was cut by 0 bases, the J end by 5 bases, with 13 bases between.

The chain combines TRBV4-1 with TRBJ2-3; tentatively, D is TRBD2 (5 bases). This CDR3 has 19 residues. The germline V gene has CDR1 MGHRA and CDR2 YSYEKL. V shed 0 bases and J shed 2 bases, with 21 bases lying between them. CDR3 DNA: TGCGCCAGCAGCCAAGAACCTTATTTGGACTCGGGTTTCACAGATACGCAGTATTTT. It codes for CASSQEPYLDSGFTDTQYF.

This sequence joins TRBV4-1 and TRBJ1-1, with unresolved D. The germline gives CDR1 MGHRA, CDR2 YSYEKL. The CDR3 has 14 amino acids. Between the trimmed V and J ends, which lost 1 base and 0 bases, there was a span of 6 bases. Written as DNA, the CDR3 is TGCGCCAGCAGCCAAGGCCCGGTGAACACTGAAGCTTTCTTT. Protein sequence: CASSQGPVNTEAFF.

The sample holds a few counts of this clone. The chain is built from TRBV11-3 and TRBJ1-1; 7 bases align to TRBD1. Germline assignment: CDR1 SGHNT and CDR2 YENEEA. The V segment lost 1 base and the J segment 5 bases; nucleotides outside the gene matches: 1. The length of the CDR3 is 13 residues. CDR3 DNA sequence: TGTGCCAGCAGCTTAGTACAGGGGACTGAAGCTTTCTTT. Translated: CASSLVQGTEAFF.

This clone showed up just once. V gene TRBV11-2 combines with J gene TRBJ1-5, with no clear D. Germline-derived CDR1 and CDR2 are SGHAT and FQNNGV. V gave up 5 bases and J gave up 1 base, with 12 bases separating them. This CDR3 has 15 residues. CDR3: CASSPGGGSNQPQHF. As DNA, the CDR3 is TGTGCCAGCAGCCCAGGAGGAGGGAGCAATCAGCCCCAGCATTTT.

The V and J genes are TRBV7-9 and TRBJ2-7, with TRBD2 as a possible D gene (5 bases). Trimming shortened V by 1 base and J by 5 bases, and 15 bases separated the two germline ends. Germline assignment: CDR1 SEHNR and CDR2 FQNEAQ (reference sequence). The CDR3 covers 15 residues. CDR3 nucleotide sequence: TGTGCCAGCAGCTTAGGACGGCCGGGGATCGACGAGCAGTACTTC. This encodes CASSLGRPGIDEQYF.

The J gene is TRBJ2-7, the V gene TRBV11-2, with D perhaps being TRBD1 or TRBD2 (5 bases each). Germline V lookup: CDR1 SGHAT, CDR2 FQNNGV. Trimming removed 4 bases from V and 3 bases from J, with 16 bases in between. This CDR3 spans 15 amino acids. The CDR3 bases are TGTGCCAGCAGCTCATTGAGAGGGGACGGCTACGAGCAGTACTTC. It codes for CASSSLRGDGYEQYF.

The rearrangement joins TRBV2 to TRBJ1-2; 10 bases match TRBD1. J gave up 6 bases and V 10 bases, and 2 bases lay outside the gene matches. This CDR3 has 11 residues. The germline V gene encodes CDR1 SNHLY and CDR2 FYNNEI. CDR3: CATGTGDGYTF. The CDR3, as DNA: TGTGCCACAGGGACAGGGGATGGCTACACCTTC.

CDR3 sequence (DNA): TGTGCCAGCAGCGGACCGACAGGGAAGGACCAAGAGACCCAGTACTTC. It encodes CASSGPTGKDQETQYF. The chain joins TRBV11-3 to TRBJ2-5; TRBD1 matches 7 bases. V was pared by 5 bases and J by 0 bases, with 9 bases of the junction left unmatched. Per the germline V gene, CDR1 is SGHNT and CDR2 is YENEEA. The CDR3 consists of 16 residues.